This TCR beta chain was found in a study of blood T cell repertoires in COVID-19. Data came from immunoSEQ multiplex PCR; TCRdb stores just in-frame clones and leaves some out. The data show roughly 200,000 clones, around 84% seen once. Deletions cut 5 bases from V and 2 bases from J, with 14 bases between. The germline gives CDR1 SEHNR, CDR2 FQNEAQ (reference sequence). The CDR3 extends over 15 amino acids. The chain employs TRBV7-9 and TRBJ2-3, with D possibly being TRBD1 (5 bases). Sequenced sample: peripheral blood. The receptor was derived from a middle-aged man with active or convalescent COVID-19. The CDR3 is CASSPGQPDTDTQYF. In DNA, the CDR3 is TGTGCCAGCAGCCCAGGGCAACCCGACACAGATACGCAGTATTTT.